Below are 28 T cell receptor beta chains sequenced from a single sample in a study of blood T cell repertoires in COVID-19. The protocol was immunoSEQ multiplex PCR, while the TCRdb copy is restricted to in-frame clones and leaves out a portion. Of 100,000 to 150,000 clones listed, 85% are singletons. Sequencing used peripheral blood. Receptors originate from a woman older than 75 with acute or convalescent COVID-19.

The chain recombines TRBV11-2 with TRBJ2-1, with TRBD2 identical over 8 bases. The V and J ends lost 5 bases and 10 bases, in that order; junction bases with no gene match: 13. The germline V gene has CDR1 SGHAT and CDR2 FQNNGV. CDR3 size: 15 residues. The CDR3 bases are TGTGCCAGCAGCGCGGGGGGACACACGCTTGGGGAGCAGTTCTTC. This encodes CASSAGGHTLGEQFF. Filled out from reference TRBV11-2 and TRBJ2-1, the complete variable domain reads EAGVAQSPRYKIIEKRQSVAFWCNPISGHATLYWYQQILGQGPKLLIQFQNNGVVDDSQLPKDRFSAERLKGVDSTLKIQPAKLEDSAVYLCASSAGGHTLGEQFFGPGTRLTVL.

The CDR3 spells CASSLDRHYGYTF. Here the CDR3 DNA reads TGCGCCAGCAGCTTGGACAGGCACTATGGCTACACCTTC. V gene TRBV5-1 combines with J gene TRBJ1-2; tentative D call: TRBD1 (5 bases). V lost 0 bases and J lost 3, with 6 bases in between. Per the germline V gene, CDR1 is SGHRS and CDR2 is YFSETQ. This CDR3 is built from 13 residues.

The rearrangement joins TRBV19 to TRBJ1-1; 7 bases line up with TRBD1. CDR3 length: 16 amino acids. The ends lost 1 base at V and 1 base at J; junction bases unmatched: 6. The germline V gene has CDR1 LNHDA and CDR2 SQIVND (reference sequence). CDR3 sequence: CASSIGRDRQNTEAFF. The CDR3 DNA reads TGTGCCAGTAGTATAGGGCGGGACAGACAGAACACTGAAGCTTTCTTT.

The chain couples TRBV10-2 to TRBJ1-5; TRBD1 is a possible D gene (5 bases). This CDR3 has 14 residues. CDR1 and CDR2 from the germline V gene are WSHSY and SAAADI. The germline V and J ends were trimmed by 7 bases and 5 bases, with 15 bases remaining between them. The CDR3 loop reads CASNPSGYDQPQHF. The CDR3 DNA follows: TGCGCCAGCAACCCGTCAGGGTACGATCAGCCCCAGCATTTT.

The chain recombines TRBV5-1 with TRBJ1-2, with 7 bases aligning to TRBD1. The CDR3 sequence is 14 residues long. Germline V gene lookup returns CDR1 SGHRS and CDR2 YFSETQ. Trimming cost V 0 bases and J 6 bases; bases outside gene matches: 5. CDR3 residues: CASSLVYQGDGYTF. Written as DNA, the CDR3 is TGCGCCAGCAGCTTGGTCTACCAGGGGGATGGCTACACCTTC.

In DNA form, the CDR3 reads TGTGCCAGCAGTTTATTCCGGACAGGCGGCTATGGCTACACCTTC. It is translated as CASSLFRTGGYGYTF. The chain links TRBV28 to TRBJ1-2, with 7 bases lining up with TRBD1. This CDR3 region has 15 residues. The V gene's germline CDR1 is MDHEN and CDR2 SYDVKM. Trimming at V came to 1 base and at J to 4 bases, leaving 6 bases not matched to a gene.

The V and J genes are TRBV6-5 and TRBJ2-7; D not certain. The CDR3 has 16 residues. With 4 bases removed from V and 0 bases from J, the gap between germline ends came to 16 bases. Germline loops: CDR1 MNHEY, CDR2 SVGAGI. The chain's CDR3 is CASSFLPTASSYEQYF. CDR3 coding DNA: TGTGCCAGCAGTTTCCTTCCCACCGCCAGCTCCTACGAGCAGTACTTC.

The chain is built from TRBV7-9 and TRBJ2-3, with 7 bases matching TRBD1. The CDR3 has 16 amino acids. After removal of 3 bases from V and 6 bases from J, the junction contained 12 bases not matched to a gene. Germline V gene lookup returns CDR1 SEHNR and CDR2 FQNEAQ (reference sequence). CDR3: CASSLPGQLGLDTQYF. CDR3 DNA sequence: TGTGCCAGCAGCTTGCCGGGACAGCTAGGGTTGGATACGCAGTATTTT.

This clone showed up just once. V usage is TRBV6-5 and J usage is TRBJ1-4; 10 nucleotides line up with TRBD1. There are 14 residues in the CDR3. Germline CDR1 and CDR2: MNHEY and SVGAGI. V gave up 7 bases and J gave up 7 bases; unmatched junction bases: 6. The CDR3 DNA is TGTGCCAGCAAGGGGACAGGGGTGACTGAAAAACTGTTTTTT. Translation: CASKGTGVTEKLFF.

The CDR3 reads CASSNSGTPDQPQHF. The CDR3 DNA follows: TGTGCCAGCAGCAACTCCGGGACACCTGATCAGCCCCAGCATTTT. V and J are TRBV5-5 and TRBJ1-5; weak D call: TRBD1 (6 bases). The V and J ends lost 4 bases and 5 bases respectively, with 16 bases between them. This CDR3 region has 15 residues. Germline values: CDR1 SGHKS, CDR2 YYEKEE (reference sequence).

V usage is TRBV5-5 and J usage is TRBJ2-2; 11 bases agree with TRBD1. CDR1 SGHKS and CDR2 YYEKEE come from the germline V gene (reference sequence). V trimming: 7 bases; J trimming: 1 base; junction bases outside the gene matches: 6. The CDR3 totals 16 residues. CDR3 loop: CASGRTGGRNTGELFF. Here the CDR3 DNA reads TGTGCCAGCGGGCGGACAGGGGGCCGGAACACCGGGGAGCTGTTTTTT.

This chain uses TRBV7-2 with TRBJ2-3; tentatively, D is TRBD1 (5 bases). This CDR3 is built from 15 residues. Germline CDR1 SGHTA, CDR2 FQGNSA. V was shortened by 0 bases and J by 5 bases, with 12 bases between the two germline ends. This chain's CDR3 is CASSLAGVHGDTQYF. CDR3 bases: TGTGCCAGCAGCTTAGCAGGGGTGCACGGAGATACGCAGTATTTT.

The CDR3 DNA is TGTGCCAGCAACACCGAGGGCTCTGGAAACACCATATATTTT. It codes for CASNTEGSGNTIYF. The rearrangement uses TRBV7-9 and TRBJ1-3; D ambiguous. This CDR3 spans 14 amino acids. Germline assignment: CDR1 SEHNR and CDR2 FQNEAQ (reference sequence). V dropped 7 bases and J dropped 0 bases, with 10 bases sitting between them.

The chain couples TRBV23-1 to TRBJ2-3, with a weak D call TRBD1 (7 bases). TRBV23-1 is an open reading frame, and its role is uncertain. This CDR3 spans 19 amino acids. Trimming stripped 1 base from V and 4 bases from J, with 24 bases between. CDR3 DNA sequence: TGCGCCAGCAGTCAATTCCCTAATTTCAGGGGGGTAGTGGCAGATACGCAGTATTTT. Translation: CASSQFPNFRGVVADTQYF.

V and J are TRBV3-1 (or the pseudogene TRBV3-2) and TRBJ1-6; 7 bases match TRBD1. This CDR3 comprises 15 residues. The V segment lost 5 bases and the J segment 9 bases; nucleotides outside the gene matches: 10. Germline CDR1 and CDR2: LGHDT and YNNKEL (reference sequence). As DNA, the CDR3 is TGTGCCAGCAGCTCAAATCATTACAGGGGTTCACCCCTCCACTTT. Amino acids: CASSSNHYRGSPLHF.

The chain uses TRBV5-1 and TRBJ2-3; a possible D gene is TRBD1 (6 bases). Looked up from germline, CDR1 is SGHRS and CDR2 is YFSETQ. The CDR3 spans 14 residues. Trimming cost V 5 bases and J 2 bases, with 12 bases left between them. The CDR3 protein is CASRNQGYTDTQYF. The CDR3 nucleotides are TGCGCCAGCAGAAACCAGGGGTACACAGATACGCAGTATTTT.

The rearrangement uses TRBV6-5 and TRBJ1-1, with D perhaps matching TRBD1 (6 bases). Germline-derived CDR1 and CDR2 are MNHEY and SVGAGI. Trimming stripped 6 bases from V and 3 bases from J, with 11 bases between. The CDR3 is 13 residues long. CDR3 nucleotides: TGTGCCAGCAGGGAGGACAGCTACACTGAAGCTTTCTTT. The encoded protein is CASREDSYTEAFF.

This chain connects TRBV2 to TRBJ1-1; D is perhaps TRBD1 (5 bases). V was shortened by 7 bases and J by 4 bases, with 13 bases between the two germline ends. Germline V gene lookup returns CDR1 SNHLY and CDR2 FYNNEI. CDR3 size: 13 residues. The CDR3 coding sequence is TGTGCCAGCACGGTGGGGGAGGGCACTGAAGCTTTCTTT. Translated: CASTVGEGTEAFF.

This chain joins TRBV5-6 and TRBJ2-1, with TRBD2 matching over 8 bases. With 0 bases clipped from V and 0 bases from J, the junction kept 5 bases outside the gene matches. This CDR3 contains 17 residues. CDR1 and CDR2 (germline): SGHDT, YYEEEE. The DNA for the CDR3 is TGTGCCAGCAGCTTGGCCGCGGGGGGACGCTCCTACAATGAGCAGTTCTTC. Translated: CASSLAAGGRSYNEQFF.

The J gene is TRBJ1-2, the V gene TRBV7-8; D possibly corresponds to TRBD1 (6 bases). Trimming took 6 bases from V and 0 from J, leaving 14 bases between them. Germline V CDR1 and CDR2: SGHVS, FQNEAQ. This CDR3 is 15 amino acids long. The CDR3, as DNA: TGTGCCAGCAGTACCCGGGACAACCCTAACTATGGCTACACCTTC. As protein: CASSTRDNPNYGYTF.

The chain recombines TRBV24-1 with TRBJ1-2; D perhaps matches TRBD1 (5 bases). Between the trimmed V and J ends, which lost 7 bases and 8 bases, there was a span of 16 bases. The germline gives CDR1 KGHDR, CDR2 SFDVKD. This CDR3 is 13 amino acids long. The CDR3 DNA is TGTGCCACCAGGGCAAGGGGCCCAGGGGGCTACACCTTC. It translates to CATRARGPGGYTF.

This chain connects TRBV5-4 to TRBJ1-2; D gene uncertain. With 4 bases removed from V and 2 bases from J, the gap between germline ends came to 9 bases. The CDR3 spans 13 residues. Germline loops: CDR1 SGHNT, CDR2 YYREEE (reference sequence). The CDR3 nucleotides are TGTGCCAGCAGCCAAACAGAGAACTATGGCTACACCTTC. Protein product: CASSQTENYGYTF.

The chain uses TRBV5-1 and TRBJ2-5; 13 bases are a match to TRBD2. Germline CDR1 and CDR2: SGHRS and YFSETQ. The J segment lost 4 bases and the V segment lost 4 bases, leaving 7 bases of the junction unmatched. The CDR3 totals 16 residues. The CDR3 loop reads CASSITSGGAGETQYF. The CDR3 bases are TGCGCCAGCAGCATCACTAGCGGGGGGGCCGGAGAGACCCAGTACTTC.

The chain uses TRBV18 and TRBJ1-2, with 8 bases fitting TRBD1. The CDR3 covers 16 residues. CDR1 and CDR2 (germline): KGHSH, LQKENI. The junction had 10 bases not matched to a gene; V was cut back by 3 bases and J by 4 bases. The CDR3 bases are TGTGCCAGCTCACCTCTACAACCGGGACAGGCCTATGGCTACACCTTC. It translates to CASSPLQPGQAYGYTF.

The CDR3 nucleotides read TGTGCCAGCAGCTTAGACGGCAGGGTGAACACTGAAGCTTTCTTT. Encoded protein: CASSLDGRVNTEAFF. V gene TRBV7-9 combines with J gene TRBJ1-1; TRBD1 is a possible D gene (5 bases). The CDR3 sequence is 15 residues long. Germline CDR1 and CDR2: SEHNR and FQNEAQ (reference sequence). V shed 1 base and J shed 0 bases, with 9 bases lying between them.

CDR3 sequence reads: CAIRTGNTEAFF. CDR3 coding DNA: TGTGCCATTAGGACAGGGAACACTGAAGCTTTCTTT. V usage is TRBV12-3 or TRBV12-4 and J usage is TRBJ1-1; 7 bases match TRBD1. Trimming cost V 10 bases and J 1 base; bases outside gene matches: 3. The CDR3 runs 12 residues.

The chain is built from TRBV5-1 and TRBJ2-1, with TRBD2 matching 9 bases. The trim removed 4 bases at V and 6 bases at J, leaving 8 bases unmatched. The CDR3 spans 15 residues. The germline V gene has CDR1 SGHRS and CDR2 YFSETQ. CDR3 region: CASSLLPSGANEQFF. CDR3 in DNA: TGCGCCAGCAGCCTACTTCCTAGCGGGGCCAATGAGCAGTTCTTC.

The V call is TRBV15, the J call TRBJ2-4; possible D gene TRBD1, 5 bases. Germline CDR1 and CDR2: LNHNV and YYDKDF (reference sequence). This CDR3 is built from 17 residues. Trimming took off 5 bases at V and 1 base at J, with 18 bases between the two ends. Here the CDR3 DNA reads TGTGCCACCAGCCCCCGGAATATCTACAGGGCCAAAAACATTCAGTACTTC. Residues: CATSPRNIYRAKNIQYF.